The 26 T cell receptor beta chains listed next were all sequenced from one sample in a study of blood T cell repertoires in COVID-19. This table comes from immunoSEQ multiplex PCR, and its TCRdb copy is limited to in-frame clones, with some not included. Of approximately 100,000 clones listed, less than 85% are singletons. The sequenced material came from peripheral blood. The receptors stem from a woman in her sixties or seventies with acute or convalescent COVID-19.

This clone was picked up a small number of times. The chain has TRBV27 and TRBJ1-6, with D possibly TRBD1 on 5 matching bases. V gave up 6 bases and J gave up 11 bases, with 20 bases separating them. Germline V gives CDR1 MNHEY, CDR2 SMNVEV (reference sequence). This CDR3 contains 15 residues. The chain's CDR3 is CASSGGAATGAPLHF. The CDR3 nucleotides are TGTGCCAGCAGCGGGGGTGCGGCTACGGGGGCACCCCTCCACTTT.

The J gene is TRBJ1-6, the V gene TRBV21-1; TRBD1 is taken as the D call from the table, unchecked against the DNA. TRBV21-1 is a listed pseudogene. There are 17 residues in the CDR3. The CDR3 reads CASSQAGVDLFNSPLHF. Here the CDR3 DNA reads TGTGCCAGCAGCCAAGCAGGGGTGGATTTATTTAATTCACCCCTCCACTTT.

CDR3 sequence reads: CASSFEGARKRYGYTF. The DNA for the CDR3 is TGTGCCAGCAGTTTTGAGGGGGCGCGTAAGCGCTATGGCTACACCTTC. J is TRBJ1-2 and V is TRBV6-6; 7 bases match TRBD1. There are 16 residues in the CDR3. The ends lost 4 bases at V and 4 bases at J; junction bases unmatched: 12. Per the germline V gene, CDR1 is MNHNY and CDR2 is SVGAGI (reference sequence).

The rearrangement links TRBV6-2 or TRBV6-3 to TRBJ2-7; maybe TRBD1 (6 bases). The CDR3 covers 16 residues. The germline CDR1 and CDR2 sequences are MNHEY and SVGEGT. Trimming cost V 6 bases and J 3 bases, with 21 bases left between them. CDR3 amino acids: CASSRPPGHANYEQYF. The CDR3 DNA reads TGTGCCAGCAGCCGCCCCCCGGGACACGCGAACTACGAGCAGTACTTC.

V usage is TRBV9 and J usage is TRBJ1-1; D unresolved. V shed 1 base and J shed 1 base, with 5 bases lying between them. Germline assignment: CDR1 SGDLS and CDR2 YYNGEE. The CDR3 has 13 amino acids. The CDR3 sequence: CASSVRENTEAFF. As DNA, the CDR3 is TGTGCCAGCAGCGTACGGGAGAACACTGAAGCTTTCTTT.

This chain connects TRBV10-1 to TRBJ1-3, with TRBD1 identical over 7 bases. Germline loops: CDR1 WNHNN, CDR2 SYGVQD (reference sequence). V lost 6 bases and J lost 2; bases outside the gene matches: 4. The CDR3 is 14 residues long. The CDR3 coding sequence is TGCGCCAGCAGCTCTCAGGGGGCTGGAAACACCATATATTTT. This codes for CASSSQGAGNTIYF.

The chain recombines TRBV2 with TRBJ1-1; D is ambiguous. The CDR3 sequence is 16 residues long. With 5 bases removed from V and 5 bases from J, the gap between germline ends came to 21 bases. Germline V gene sequence: CDR1 SNHLY, CDR2 FYNNEI. The CDR3 DNA sequence: TGTGCCAGCAGTCCAAACCCCGGAAAGAGGGTAACTGAAGCTTTCTTT. Translation gives CASSPNPGKRVTEAFF.

This chain joins TRBV5-1 and TRBJ2-3, with D uncertain. Germline loops: CDR1 SGHRS, CDR2 YFSETQ. This CDR3 comprises 14 residues. Trimming took off 2 bases at V and 6 bases at J, with 13 bases between the two ends. CDR3 bases: TGCGCCAGCAGCTTAAATCGACCCGGGGATACGCAGTATTTT. It translates to CASSLNRPGDTQYF.

The chain is built from TRBV30 and TRBJ2-2; TRBD1 agrees at 8 bases. Germline assignment: CDR1 GTSNPN and CDR2 SVGIG (reference sequence). The length of the CDR3 is 14 residues. The DNA for the CDR3 is TGTGCTAATCAGGGACAGGTCAGCACCGGGGAGCTGTTTTTT. Translated, it gives CANQGQVSTGELFF.

This sequence joins TRBV19 and TRBJ2-5, with TRBD1 matching 9 bases. Trimming took 1 base from V and 5 from J; bases not matched to a gene: 11. Germline CDR1 reads LNHDA; CDR2 reads SQIVND (reference sequence). The CDR3 is made up of 17 amino acids. This CDR3 is CASSIGGGTGISETQYF. The CDR3 coding sequence is TGTGCCAGTAGTATAGGGGGCGGGACAGGGATCTCGGAGACCCAGTACTTC.

This sequence joins TRBV7-9 and TRBJ1-3; 7 bases are shared with TRBD1. The CDR3 loop spans 16 amino acids. Germline CDR1 and CDR2: SEHNR and FQNEAQ (reference sequence). Trimming removed 3 bases from V and 0 bases from J; junction bases left unmatched: 5. The CDR3 protein is CASSFSTGSSGNTIYF. CDR3 coding DNA: TGTGCCAGCAGCTTCTCGACAGGGAGCTCTGGAAACACCATATATTTT.

The gene calls are TRBV6-5 and TRBJ1-3; no reliable D call. V lost 4 bases to trimming and J lost 5 bases, with 6 bases between them. The germline gives CDR1 MNHEY, CDR2 SVGAGI. The CDR3 has 12 amino acids. CDR3 DNA: TGTGCCAGCAGTTTACAACGAAACACCATATATTTT. Residues: CASSLQRNTIYF.

J is TRBJ1-2 and V is TRBV6-5; 9 nucleotides match TRBD1. The CDR3 runs to 13 residues. Germline lookup yields CDR1 MNHEY and CDR2 SVGAGI. V was clipped by 7 bases and J by 8 bases; unmatched bases: 8. CDR3 protein: CASITGGRGGYTF. DNA of the CDR3: TGTGCCAGCATCACAGGGGGCAGGGGCGGCTACACCTTC.

Only a few counts were recorded for this clone. This rearrangement joins TRBV15 to TRBJ2-6; D ambiguous. The CDR3 runs 15 residues. Germline-derived CDR1 and CDR2 are LNHNV and YYDKDF (reference sequence). V was clipped by 0 bases and J by 2 bases, with 5 bases between them. In DNA, the CDR3 is TGTGCCACCAGCAGAGATATAGCTGGGGCCAACGTCCTGACTTTC. Protein sequence: CATSRDIAGANVLTF.

This sequence joins TRBV7-3 and TRBJ2-5; D gene uncertain. This CDR3 region has 15 residues. The V and J ends lost 0 bases and 1 base respectively, with 9 bases between them. The germline V gene has CDR1 SGHTA and CDR2 FQGTGA. The CDR3 region has the DNA TGTGCCAGCAGCTTAACATCGAGACTCCAAGAGACCCAGTACTTC. Translated, it gives CASSLTSRLQETQYF. The entire variable domain, with the rest obtained from reference TRBV7-3 and TRBJ2-5, is as follows: GAGVSQTPSNKVTEKGKYVELRCDPISGHTALYWYRQSLGQGPEFLIYFQGTGAADDSGLPNDRFFAVRPEGSVSTLKIQRTERGDSAVYLCASSLTSRLQETQYFGPGTRLLVL.

The chain combines TRBV6-5 with TRBJ1-2; D gene unclear. V shed 2 bases and J shed 4 bases, with 14 bases lying between them. The CDR3 has 15 amino acids. Germline CDR1 MNHEY, CDR2 SVGAGI. The CDR3 here is CASSYDLGRSYGYTF. In DNA, the CDR3 is TGTGCCAGCAGTTACGATCTAGGGAGAAGCTATGGCTACACCTTC.

Note on this clone: The same CDR3 arises from other DNA sequences in this sample as well. The chain links TRBV7-9 to TRBJ1-4; D is uncertain. The CDR3 contains 12 residues. V gave up 3 bases and J gave up 7 bases, with 6 bases separating them. Germline CDR1 reads SEHNR; CDR2 reads FQNEAQ (reference sequence). The CDR3 nucleotides read TGTGCCAGCAGCTTGTATAGTGAAAAACTGTTTTTT. This codes for CASSLYSEKLFF.

The chain links TRBV6-6 to TRBJ1-3; no firm D call. V was pared by 0 bases and J by 3 bases, with 12 bases between. This CDR3 spans 16 amino acids. From germline, CDR1 is MNHNY and CDR2 SVGAGI (reference sequence). The CDR3 loop reads CASSYSSGGNGNTIYF. As DNA, the CDR3 is TGTGCCAGCAGTTACTCCTCAGGAGGGAATGGAAACACCATATATTTT.

This chain joins TRBV6-6 and TRBJ1-4, with D possibly matching TRBD1 (6 bases). Germline V lookup: CDR1 MNHNY, CDR2 SVGAGI (reference sequence). The CDR3 is 14 amino acids. V lost 7 bases and J lost 2, with 11 bases in between. The CDR3 DNA sequence: TGTGCCAGCAAGGACAGCCCCACTAATGAAAAACTGTTTTTT. As protein: CASKDSPTNEKLFF.

This chain joins TRBV7-3 and TRBJ2-1; 8 bases line up with TRBD1. The CDR3 runs to 13 residues. With V trimmed by 5 bases and J by 8 bases, 5 bases remained unmatched. Germline V gene sequence: CDR1 SGHTA, CDR2 FQGTGA. The CDR3 reads CASSQGQGHEQFF. The CDR3 DNA reads TGTGCCAGCAGCCAAGGACAGGGCCATGAGCAGTTCTTC.

This clone occurred once. The chain has TRBV4-3 and TRBJ1-2; tentatively, D is TRBD1 (5 bases). The CDR3 consists of 14 residues. Germline values: CDR1 LGHNA, CDR2 YSLEER. Trimming pared 0 bases from V and 5 bases from J, leaving 10 bases between. CDR3 nucleotide sequence: TGCGCCAGCAGCCAAGAGCGGGGGTTATATGGCTACACCTTC. This translates into CASSQERGLYGYTF.

The chain couples TRBV21-1 to TRBJ2-5; the listed D gene, TRBD2, was not tested against the DNA. TRBV21-1 is an annotated pseudogene. This CDR3 comprises 16 residues. The CDR3: CASSKVSGGTGETQYF. The DNA of the CDR3 is TGTGCCAGCAGCAAAGTGAGCGGGGGCACAGGGGAGACCCAGTACTTC.

The J gene is TRBJ2-7, the V gene TRBV11-2; 7 bases map to TRBD1. CDR1 is SGHAT and CDR2 is FQNNGV in the germline V gene. There are 14 residues in the CDR3. J gave up 4 bases and V 3 bases, and 6 bases lay outside the gene matches. The CDR3 loop reads CASSLGQGVYEQYF. In DNA form, the CDR3 reads TGTGCCAGCAGCTTGGGGCAGGGGGTTTACGAGCAGTACTTC.

The V gene is TRBV15, the J gene TRBJ1-5, with a weak D call TRBD1 (5 bases). Germline CDR1 reads LNHNV; CDR2 reads YYDKDF (reference sequence). This CDR3 region has 14 residues. Trimming pared 6 bases from V and 1 base from J, leaving 10 bases between. The CDR3 is CATSQGWSNQPQHF. The CDR3 nucleotides are TGTGCCACCAGTCAGGGATGGAGCAATCAGCCCCAGCATTTT.

The chain employs TRBV7-2 and TRBJ1-2; D perhaps matches TRBD1 (5 bases). Trimming pared 6 bases from V and 3 bases from J, leaving 14 bases between. Germline V gene sequence: CDR1 SGHTA, CDR2 FQGNSA. The length of the CDR3 is 14 residues. CDR3: CASRVGGSDYGYTF. The CDR3 region has the DNA TGTGCCAGCAGGGTGGGGGGATCCGACTATGGCTACACCTTC.

The gene calls are TRBV20-1 and TRBJ1-4; D is ambiguous. This CDR3 region has 10 residues. Germline CDR1 is DFQATT and CDR2 is SNEGSKA (reference sequence). CDR3 bases: TGCAGCATTGGGAGGGAAAAACTGTTTTTT. Translating gives CSIGREKLFF.